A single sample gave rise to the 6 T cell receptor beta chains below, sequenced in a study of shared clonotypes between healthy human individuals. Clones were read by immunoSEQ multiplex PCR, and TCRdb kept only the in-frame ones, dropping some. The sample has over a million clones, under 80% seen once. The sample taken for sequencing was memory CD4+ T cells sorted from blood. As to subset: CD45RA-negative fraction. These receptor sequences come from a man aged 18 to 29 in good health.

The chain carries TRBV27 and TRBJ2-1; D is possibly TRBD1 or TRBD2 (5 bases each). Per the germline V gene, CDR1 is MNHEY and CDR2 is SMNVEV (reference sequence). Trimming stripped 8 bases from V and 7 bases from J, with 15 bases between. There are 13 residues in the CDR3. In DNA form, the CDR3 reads TGTGCCAGCGGGGACCCGAAACGGAATGAGCAGTTCTTC. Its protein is CASGDPKRNEQFF.

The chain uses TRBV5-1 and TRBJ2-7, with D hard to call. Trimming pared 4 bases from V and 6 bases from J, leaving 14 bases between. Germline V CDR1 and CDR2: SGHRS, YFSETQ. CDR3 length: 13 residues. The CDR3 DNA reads TGCGCCAGCAGCCTTGGGCGGCTTGGCGAGCAGTACTTC. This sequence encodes CASSLGRLGEQYF.

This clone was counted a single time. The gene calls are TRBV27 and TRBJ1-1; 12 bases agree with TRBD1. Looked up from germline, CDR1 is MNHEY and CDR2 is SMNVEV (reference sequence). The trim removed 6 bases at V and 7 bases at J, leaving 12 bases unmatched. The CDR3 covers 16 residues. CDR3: CASRPGTGGFPSEAFF. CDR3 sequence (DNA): TGTGCCAGCAGACCCGGGACAGGGGGCTTCCCTAGTGAAGCTTTCTTT.

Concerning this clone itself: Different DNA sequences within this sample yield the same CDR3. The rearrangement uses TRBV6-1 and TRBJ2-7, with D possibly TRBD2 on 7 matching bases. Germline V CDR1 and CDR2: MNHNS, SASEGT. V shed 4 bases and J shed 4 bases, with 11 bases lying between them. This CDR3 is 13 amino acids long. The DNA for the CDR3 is TGTGCCAGCAGTGTACAGGGAGGGTACGAGCAGTACTTC. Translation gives CASSVQGGYEQYF.

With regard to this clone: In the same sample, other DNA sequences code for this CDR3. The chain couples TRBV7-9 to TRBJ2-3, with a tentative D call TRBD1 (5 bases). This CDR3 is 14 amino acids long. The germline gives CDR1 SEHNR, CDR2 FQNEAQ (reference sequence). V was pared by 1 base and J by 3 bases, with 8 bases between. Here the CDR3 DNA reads TGTGCCAGCAGCTTAGAGGGGCTAACAGATACGCAGTATTTT. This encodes CASSLEGLTDTQYF.

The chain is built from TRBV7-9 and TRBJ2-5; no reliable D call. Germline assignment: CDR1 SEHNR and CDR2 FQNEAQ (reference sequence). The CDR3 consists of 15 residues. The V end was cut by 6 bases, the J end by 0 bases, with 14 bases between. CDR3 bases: TGTGCCAGCAGACCATCTTGGCAGGACCAAGAGACCCAGTACTTC. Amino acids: CASRPSWQDQETQYF.